One and the same sample provided the 14 T cell receptor beta chains below, sequenced in a study of a mutant IDH1 vaccine in newly diagnosed glioma (dated by TCRdb to about 2021). The sample's time point label, decoded: week 11, during vaccination. A 20-mer mutant IDH1 peptide at 300 micrograms in Montanide made up each vaccine dose, which was injected subcutaneously together with topical imiquimod. Preparation of the library involved the immunoSEQ multiplex PCR assay. Here the immuneACCESS table is served through TCRdb, limited to in-frame sequences with V and J called. Missing clones are a known gap in these copies; in checked studies unresolved V genes cover under half, and the rest lacks a known reason. The sample records 110,000 or so clones, almost 90% of which are singletons. The top ten hold under 0.8% of the sample. These TCRs' antigens remain unknown. Sequences were derived from PBMCs, sampled from a glioma patient whose treatment included an IDH1 peptide vaccine. These receptor sequences come from a woman in her 50s with glioma.

The chain combines TRBV19 with TRBJ2-2; no reliable D call. The CDR3 has 14 residues. V was cut by 4 bases and J by 1 base, with 7 bases left in between. Germline assignment: CDR1 LNHDA and CDR2 SQIVND (reference sequence). CDR3 amino acids: CASSNILNTGELFF. The CDR3 DNA sequence: TGTGCCAGTAGTAACATACTGAACACCGGGGAGCTGTTTTTT.

The genes are TRBV27 and TRBJ2-5; a weak D match, TRBD2 (5 bases). The J call is in doubt because the DNA end fits TRBJ2-7 better. The germline V gene has CDR1 MNHEY and CDR2 SMNVEV (reference sequence). CDR3 length: 14 amino acids. The CDR3, as DNA: TGTGCCAGCGGATCTAGCAGGAGCTCCTACGAGCAGTACTTC. Protein: CASGSSRSSYEQYF.

Turning to this clone: One end of the junction does not line up with germline, which may come from a read error. This chain connects TRBV5-1 to TRBJ1-4, with no clear D. This CDR3 spans 14 amino acids. The germline V gene encodes CDR1 SGHRS and CDR2 YFSETQ. Written as DNA, the CDR3 is TGTGCCAGCAGCTTGTGGTGGAAGGATGAAAAACTGTTTTTT. Protein sequence: CASSLWWKDEKLFF.

This chain connects TRBV11-2 to TRBJ2-7; 7 nucleotides align to TRBD2. CDR1 is SGHAT and CDR2 is FQNNGV in the germline V gene. CDR3 length equals 13 residues. With 5 bases clipped from V and 3 bases from J, the junction kept 4 bases outside the gene matches. CDR3 DNA sequence: TGTGCCAGCAGCCCGAGCGGGAACTACGAGCAGTACTTC. Protein sequence: CASSPSGNYEQYF. Based on the CDR3 plus reference TRBV11-2 and TRBJ2-7, the full variable domain is EAGVAQSPRYKIIEKRQSVAFWCNPISGHATLYWYQQILGQGPKLLIQFQNNGVVDDSQLPKDRFSAERLKGVDSTLKIQPAKLEDSAVYLCASSPSGNYEQYFGPGTRLTVT.

This chain links TRBV9 with TRBJ2-6; D unclear. V was clipped by 0 bases and J by 0 bases, with 4 bases between them. Looked up from germline, CDR1 is SGDLS and CDR2 is YYNGEE. The CDR3 consists of 15 residues. The CDR3 nucleotides are TGTGCCAGCAGCGTAGACTTCTCTGGGGCCAACGTCCTGACTTTC. This sequence encodes CASSVDFSGANVLTF.

V and J are TRBV15 and TRBJ2-1; D uncertain. V gave up 0 bases and J gave up 7 bases, with 10 bases separating them. The length of the CDR3 is 14 residues. Germline V gene sequence: CDR1 LNHNV, CDR2 YYDKDF (reference sequence). CDR3 nucleotides: TGTGCCACCAGCAGAGAAGGTAGCCCTAATGAGCAGTTCTTC. Translation: CATSREGSPNEQFF.

The J gene is TRBJ1-1, the V gene TRBV30, with D tentatively TRBD1 (5 bases). Germline V lookup: CDR1 GTSNPN, CDR2 SVGIG (reference sequence). The V end was cut by 1 base, the J end by 0 bases, with 6 bases between. The CDR3 runs to 13 residues. DNA of the CDR3: TGTGCCTGGAGTGGACAGATGAACACTGAAGCTTTCTTT. Amino acids: CAWSGQMNTEAFF.

DNA of the CDR3: TGTGCCAGCAGCTTCAGGGGCGAGACCCAGTACTTC. As protein: CASSFRGETQYF. The genes are TRBV7-9 and TRBJ2-5; D perhaps matches TRBD1 (6 bases). Germline CDR1 is SEHNR and CDR2 is FQNEAQ (reference sequence). Trimming removed 3 bases from V and 5 bases from J, with 7 bases in between. The CDR3 is 12 amino acids.

This clone was observed once. The chain carries TRBV11-2 and TRBJ1-1, with D possibly being TRBD1 (6 bases). The germline gives CDR1 SGHAT, CDR2 FQNNGV. Trimming removed 1 base from V and 0 bases from J, with 6 bases in between. The CDR3 length is 14 residues. For the CDR3, the DNA is TGTGCCAGCAGCTTAGGACAGGTGAACACTGAAGCTTTCTTT. The encoded protein is CASSLGQVNTEAFF.

The chain carries TRBV6-6 and TRBJ2-3; possibly TRBD2 for D (6 bases). The ends were cut back, 0 bases at V and 3 bases at J, with 7 bases in the middle. The CDR3 loop spans 14 amino acids. CDR1 MNHNY and CDR2 SVGAGI come from the germline V gene (reference sequence). The CDR3 sequence is CASSYSGRTDTQYF. The DNA of the CDR3 is TGTGCCAGCAGTTACTCAGGGAGGACAGATACGCAGTATTTT.

As to this clone: Additional DNA sequences in this sample encode the identical CDR3. The rearrangement uses TRBV5-1 and TRBJ2-3; weak D call: TRBD2 (5 bases). The CDR3 loop spans 15 amino acids. V was cut by 0 bases and J by 0 bases, with 8 bases left in between. Germline CDR1 is SGHRS and CDR2 is YFSETQ. This CDR3 is CASSLAGGSTDTQYF. The DNA for the CDR3 is TGCGCCAGCAGCTTGGCGGGCGGGAGCACAGATACGCAGTATTTT.

A single count supports this clone. V gene TRBV7-9 combines with J gene TRBJ1-2; 7 bases map to TRBD1. CDR1 and CDR2 (germline): SEHNR, FQNEAQ (reference sequence). The CDR3 is 18 residues long. The V segment lost 3 bases and the J segment 2 bases; nucleotides outside the gene matches: 15. CDR3 loop: CASSFRETESGGNYGYTF. For the CDR3, the DNA is TGTGCCAGCAGCTTCAGAGAAACGGAGTCAGGGGGAAACTATGGCTACACCTTC.

A single count supports this clone. V and J are TRBV5-1 and TRBJ2-1, with D uncertain. CDR1 is SGHRS and CDR2 is YFSETQ in the germline V gene. The CDR3 totals 14 residues. V lost 0 bases to trimming and J lost 4 bases, with 8 bases between them. The CDR3 protein is CASSLGTEYNEQFF. The CDR3 DNA follows: TGCGCCAGCAGCTTGGGGACCGAATACAATGAGCAGTTCTTC.

The V gene is TRBV27, the J gene TRBJ2-2, with 10 bases aligning to TRBD2. The CDR3 is 15 residues long. The V gene's germline CDR1 is MNHEY and CDR2 SMNVEV (reference sequence). V shed 5 bases, J shed 7 bases, and the junction held 7 bases outside the gene matches. The CDR3 sequence: CASSKREGRNGELFF. CDR3 coding DNA: TGTGCCAGCAGTAAGCGGGAGGGCCGGAACGGGGAGCTGTTTTTT.